This TCR beta chain was profiled in a study of regulatory T cells in long-lasting Graves disease. Assembly of TCR beta libraries relied on iRepertoire HTBI primers together with Arm-PCR of CDR3 regions. TCRdb fed the multiplex PCR reads into MiXCR, producing one record per CDR3 protein. The sample holds about 460,000 distinct CDR3 sequences, under 25% seen once. Points on this clonotype: The antigen remains undetermined. One junction end does not reproduce the germline sequence, and a read error may be involved.

General observations from the study: Peripheral blood was the sole material, not thyroid tissue. Persistent Graves' patients showed less TCR diversity than newly diagnosed patients showed.

Described time point: persistent/refractory GD, antithyroid drugs over 5 years with positive TRAb. From PBMCs, RNA was extracted and then used to make the TCR library. The CDR3 runs to 16 residues. Germline V lookup: CDR1 LGHDT, CDR2 YNNKEL (reference sequence). This clonotype originated in a female donor with Graves disease. Sequencing was performed on peripheral blood mononuclear cells (PBMCs), taken when the disease was refractory, from a patient treated with antithyroid drugs. The genes are TRBV3-1 and TRBJ2-2; 12 bases align to TRBD1. The CDR3 DNA is TGTGCCAGCAGCATCCGGGACAGGGGGCGCGACGGGAAGCTGTTTTTT. Translating it yields CASSIRDRGRDGKLFF.